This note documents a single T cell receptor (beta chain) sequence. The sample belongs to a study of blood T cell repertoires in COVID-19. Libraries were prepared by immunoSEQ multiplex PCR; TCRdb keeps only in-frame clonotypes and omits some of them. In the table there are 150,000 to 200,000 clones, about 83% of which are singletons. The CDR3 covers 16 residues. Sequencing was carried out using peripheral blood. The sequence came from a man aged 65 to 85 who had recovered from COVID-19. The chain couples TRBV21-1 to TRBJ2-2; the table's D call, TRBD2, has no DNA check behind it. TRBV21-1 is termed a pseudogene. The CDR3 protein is CASSKYPVSNTGELFF. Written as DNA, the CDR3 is TGTGCCAGCAGCAAATATCCGGTTTCGAACACCGGGGAGCTGTTTTTT.